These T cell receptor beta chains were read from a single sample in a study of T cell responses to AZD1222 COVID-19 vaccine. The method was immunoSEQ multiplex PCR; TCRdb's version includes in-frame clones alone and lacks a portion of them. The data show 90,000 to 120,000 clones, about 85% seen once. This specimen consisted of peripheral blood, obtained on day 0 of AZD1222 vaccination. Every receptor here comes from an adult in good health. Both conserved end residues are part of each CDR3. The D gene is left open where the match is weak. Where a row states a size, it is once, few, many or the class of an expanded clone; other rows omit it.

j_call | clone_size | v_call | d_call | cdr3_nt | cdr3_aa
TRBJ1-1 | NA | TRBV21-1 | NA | TGTGCCAGCAGCTCAAGGACAGGGATCATGAACACTGAAGCTTTCTTT | CASSSRTGIMNTEAFF
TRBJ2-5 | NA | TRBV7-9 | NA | TGTGCCAGCAGCTTTGACATCCTACAAGAGACCCAGTACTTC | CASSFDILQETQYF
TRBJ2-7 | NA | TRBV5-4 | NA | TGTGCCAGCAGCTTGACTCCCCCCAAGAACTACGAGCAGTACTTC | CASSLTPPKNYEQYF
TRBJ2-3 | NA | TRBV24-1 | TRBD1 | TGTGCCACCAGTGATACAGGGGGTGGCACAGATACGCAGTATTTT | CATSDTGGGTDTQYF
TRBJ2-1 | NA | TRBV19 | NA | TGTGCCAGTAGTATGAGGAAACTAGCCGTGGTGGATGAGCAGTTCTTC | CASSMRKLAVVDEQFF
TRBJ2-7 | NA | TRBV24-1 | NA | TGTGCCACCAGTGATTTAGAGGGCTACGAGCAGTACTTC | CATSDLEGYEQYF
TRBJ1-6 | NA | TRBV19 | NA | TGTGCCAGTAGTACGACAGGTGAAACGAATTCACCCCTCCACTTT | CASSTTGETNSPLHF
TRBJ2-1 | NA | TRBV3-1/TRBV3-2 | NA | TGTGCCAGCAGCTTGGACAGAATTTCCTACAATGAGCAGTTCTTC | CASSLDRISYNEQFF
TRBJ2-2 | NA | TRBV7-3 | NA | TGTGCCAGCAGGCGCGGGGGCCAGAACACCGGGGAGCTGTTTTTT | CASRRGGQNTGELFF
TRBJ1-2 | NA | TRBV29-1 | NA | TGCAGCGTTGAAGCCCCGGATGGCTACACCTTC | CSVEAPDGYTF
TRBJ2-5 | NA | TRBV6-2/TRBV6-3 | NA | TGTGCCAGCAGCCAACAGGGTCCCGGGGAGACCCAGTACTTC | CASSQQGPGETQYF
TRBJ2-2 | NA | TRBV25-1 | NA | TGTGCCAGCAGTCGGCTAGGCCTGAGGGAGCTGTTTTTT | CASSRLGLRELFF
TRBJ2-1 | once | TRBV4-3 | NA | TGCGCCAGCAGCCAAGATGTAGGGGATGCCTCCTACAATGAGCAGTTCTTC | CASSQDVGDASYNEQFF
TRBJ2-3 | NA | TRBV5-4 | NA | TGTGCCAGCAGCTTGCGGGGGGCCGATACGCAGTATTTT | CASSLRGADTQYF
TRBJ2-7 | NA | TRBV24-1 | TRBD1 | TGTGCCACCAGTGAATCGGGACAGGGAGAGCAGTACTTC | CATSESGQGEQYF
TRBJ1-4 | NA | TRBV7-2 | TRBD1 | TGTGCCAGCAGCTGGGCTCTCTCCGGGACAGGGAGAGAAAAACTGTTTTTT | CASSWALSGTGREKLFF
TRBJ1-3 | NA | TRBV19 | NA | TGTGCCAGTAGCTCTCCTTGGGGAGCCCGACCGATCTCTGGAAACACCATATATTTT | CASSSPWGARPISGNTIYF
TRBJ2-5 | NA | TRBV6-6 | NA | TGTGCCAGCAGTTACTCCAGACCTCGCCAAGAGACCCAGTACTTC | CASSYSRPRQETQYF
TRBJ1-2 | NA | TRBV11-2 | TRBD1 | TGTGCCAGCAGGGGCGAGGACAGGCGAGGATATGGCTACACCTTC | CASRGEDRRGYGYTF
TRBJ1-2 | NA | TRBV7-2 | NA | TGTGCCAGCAGGATACAGGCTGGTGGTAACTATGGCTACACCTTC | CASRIQAGGNYGYTF
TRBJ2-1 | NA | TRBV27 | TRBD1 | TGTGCCAGCCACCGGGGGACCGGGACAGGGATCAATGAGCAGTTCTTC | CASHRGTGTGINEQFF
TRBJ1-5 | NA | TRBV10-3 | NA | TGTGCCATCAGCGAGGGAGGGGGAAATCAGCCCCAGCATTTT | CAISEGGGNQPQHF
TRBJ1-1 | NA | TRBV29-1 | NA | TGCAGCGTTCAGGGCAGGGGGAACACTGAAGCTTTCTTT | CSVQGRGNTEAFF
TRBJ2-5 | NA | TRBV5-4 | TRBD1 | TGTGCCAGCGGACAGGGGTATGGGACCCAGTACTTC | CASGQGYGTQYF
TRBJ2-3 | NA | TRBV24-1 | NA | TGTGCCACCTCCAGGGGGGGTACAGATACGCAGTATTTT | CATSRGGTDTQYF
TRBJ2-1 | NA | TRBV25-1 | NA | TGTGCCAGCTTGGGGCGGGTCTGGGATGAGCAGTTCTTC | CASLGRVWDEQFF
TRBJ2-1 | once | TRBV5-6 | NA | TGTGCCAGCAGCTTGGGAGGGGGGGCCGGATCCTACAATGAGCAGTTCTTC | CASSLGGGAGSYNEQFF
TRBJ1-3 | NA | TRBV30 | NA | TGTGCCTGGAATGCGGGGACAGGAAACACCATATATTTT | CAWNAGTGNTIYF
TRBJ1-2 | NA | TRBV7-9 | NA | TGTGCCAGCAGCTTAGGGACGACAGCAATCTATGGCTACACCTTC | CASSLGTTAIYGYTF
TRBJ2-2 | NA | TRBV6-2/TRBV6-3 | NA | TGTGCCAGCAGTTACTCAGAACAAGGGGAGCTGTTTTTT | CASSYSEQGELFF